This T cell receptor (beta chain) derives from a study of cytomegalovirus exposure and HLA in healthy donors (dated by TCRdb to between 2016 and 2019). Regarding the complete study: An earlier analysis of roughly 630 of the donors reported roughly 270 Gb of sequence data and 117 million unique TCR beta sequences from about 179 million T cells. Among 398 genotyped donors of the cohort, an average of around 240,000 unique TCR beta nucleotide sequences were sequenced per donor, approximately 20% of them non-productive. Donor age, sex, ethnicity and CMV serostatus were collected together with the repertoire data. The later analysis used no new phenotypic data to find candidate immune exposures, relying instead on TCR beta sequences and their occurrence across donors. Because of strong linkage in the cohort, five DR-DQ haplotypes were treated as single units for association and clustering. To predict cytomegalovirus infection status, the study combined high-throughput TCR immunosequencing, statistical association of individual TCRs with disease status, and machine learning. The study aimed to test whether cataloging public T cell receptors could reveal signatures of past pathogen exposure. HLA typing included class I and class II loci at four-digit resolution. The number of typed donors differed by locus: about 629-640 for A, B, C, DRB1 and DQB1; 522 for DQA1; some 610 for DPA1; and around 490 for DPB1. Of the 300 to 450 genotyped donors, over 65% fell in the genetic ancestry cluster associated with self-reported Caucasian donors. Every repertoire in the discovery cohort had been generated on one and the same sequencing platform. In a later analysis, previously published TCR beta repertoires from roughly 710 donors were re-analyzed and high-resolution HLA genotyping was added so that TCR occurrence patterns could be studied. To decide whether each TCR beta V gene segment behaved as functional or pseudogenic, an earlier analysis of fewer than 750 of the donors relied on high-throughput TCR beta sequencing. The study profiled the T cell repertoires of 500 to 800 subjects by immunosequencing and related them to cytomegalovirus serostatus. A later genetic analysis took genome-wide SNP genotypes for about 55% of the 666 donors and used that subset as a discovery cohort. Along with the roughly 670-subject first cohort, a separate validation cohort of over a hundred different subjects was used. An early release that covered roughly 600 HLA-typed donors contained approximately 300 gigabases of sequencing data and tens of millions of unique TCR sequences. What the authors observed across the whole study: Because counts were too low, about 15 rarely observed V segments, including chromosome 9 orphons, were left out of the earlier analysis of 587 of the donors. CMV serostatus was the only immune exposure information available for the cohort. The classifier was reported to diagnose cytomegalovirus status with high specificity and sensitivity in both the original and validation cohorts. This cohort had only TCR beta chains sequenced, and the lack of alpha or paired-chain data limited which features could be detected. A cluster of highly shared sequence variants was judged likely to represent a technical artifact of the sequencing pipeline. Correlated functional status among segregating V segments might reflect linkage disequilibrium, but an unknown experimental factor could not be ruled out. In the study, about 150 TCR beta chains were listed as associated with cytomegalovirus. In an earlier analysis of approximately 590 of the donors, most TCR beta V segments were observed in productive rearrangements about 90% or about 30% of the time, broadly matching IMGT annotations. Most TCR sequences were observed very rarely across donors, whereas some public TCRs were present in many individuals. A further reported finding was that TCR beta sequences accurately predicted the HLA-A and HLA-B alleles for most subjects in the first cohort. A later analysis associated about 17,000 TCR beta sequences with specific HLA alleles at a false discovery rate of 0.05. According to a later analysis, parvovirus B19, influenza, CMV and Epstein-Barr virus appeared linked to several top co-occurrence clusters. Three of the identified cytomegalovirus-associated TCR beta chains were confirmed in vitro to be specific for cytomegalovirus antigens. In a later analysis, HLA-associated TCR beta chains showed more clonal expansion and lower generation probabilities than non-associated chains that were equally common. Because the 87-base-pair reads could not distinguish some IMGT-functional V segments, including TRBV6-2 and TRBV6-3, those segments were excluded. The authors suggested that the approach could potentially be generalized to other disease states and immunological phenotypes. Most CMV-associated TCR beta chains appeared to be HLA-restricted in a later analysis, and the HLA associations seemed to be driven largely by CMV exposure. In a later analysis, the rate of TCR association differed among HLA loci, with DRB1 alleles having the most associated TCRs and HLA-C alleles having the fewest. HLA typing was unavailable for some donors at each locus, so association tests used only the typed subset. Roughly uniform sequencing depth across donors was assumed in presence/absence analyses, although this assumption may not hold. Assigning TCR associations to individual alleles was difficult when HLA alleles, especially DR and DQ, strongly co-occurred. A later genetic analysis associated a missense DCLRE1C variant with V-gene and J-gene trimming of TCR beta chains, and an independent cohort replicated the association. In a later genetic analysis, fewer N-insertions in productive TCRs were reported among donors in an Asian-associated ancestry cluster than the roughly 700-donor mean.

Per the germline V gene, MNHEY is the CDR1 and SVGAGI is the CDR2. V was cut back by 7 bases and J by 4 bases, leaving a gap of 16 bases between them. The CDR3 spans 14 residues, from the cysteine through the phenylalanine. The DNA shown is the 42-base CDR3, in frame from base 1. The cohort consisted of some 670 healthy bone marrow donors. At the time of sampling, all cohort members were nominally healthy, though unrecorded immune exposures were likely present. The donor tested CMV seronegative, placing the donor among the 352 seronegative members of the cohort. A peripheral blood sample was provided by each donor, and peripheral blood mononuclear cells were used for TCR beta sequencing. The Qiagen DNeasy Blood Extraction Kit was used to extract genomic DNA from the blood cell samples. Worth noting for this clone: Which antigen it targets is not known. Qualities for individual bases were not recorded, and no much larger clone is one base off.

Libraries were built with the immunoSEQ multiplex PCR assay. A mixture of 60 forward primers for TCR Vbeta segments and 13 reverse primers for TCR Jbeta segments was used in the multiplex PCR. The CDR3 region of rearranged TCR beta genes was amplified from genomic DNA with a multiplex PCR assay. Amplified TCR beta libraries were sequenced as 87-base-pair reads on the Illumina HiSeq System. The authors processed their data as follows. Across the roughly 700 repertoires, a later analysis counted approximately 83 million unique TCR beta chains, approximately 12 million of which were shared by at least two donors. Raw reads were error-corrected and collapsed into unique sequences by a nearest-neighbor algorithm in which closely related sequences were merged to remove PCR and sequencing errors. V, D and J gene segments were assigned by aligning CDR3 sequences to IMGT reference sequences. Each retained sequence needed at least a six-nucleotide match to both a V gene segment and a J gene segment. A rearrangement counted as productive if the CDR3 had no stop codons and remained in frame with V and J, and every other rearrangement counted as non-productive. CDR3 was defined by IMGT convention, running from the second conserved V-encoded cysteine to the conserved J-encoded phenylalanine. Sequences without an unambiguous match to a single V gene segment were excluded from the earlier analysis of approximately 600 of the donors. An earlier analysis of some 500 of the donors classified V segments as functional when productive rearrangements were above 56.7% and as segregating when the standard deviation between donors was above 5%. A statistical classification framework was developed to diagnose cytomegalovirus status using the catalog of TCR beta chain sequences. In a later analysis, TCR nucleotide sequences were compared against IMGT/GENE-DB human TR gene sequences so that V and J genes could be assigned. The TCRdist pipeline was used in a later analysis to assign CDR3 sequences and most-parsimonious VDJ recombination scenarios. A later analysis defined each TCR beta chain by its CDR3 amino acid sequence plus V-gene family, and excluded reads lacking a unique V-gene family. As a way to deal with suspected cross-contamination and a sequencing artifact, a later analysis dropped 450 to 600 nucleotide sequences that were highly shared and had low generation probability. In a later analysis, a clonal expansion index was calculated for each public chain from normalized within-repertoire ranks of inferred template counts. In a later analysis, generation probabilities were computed with a VDJ recombination model fitted to out-of-frame rearrangements, and the resulting probabilities were checked against IGoR. A later analysis scored TCR-TCR, TCR-HLA and TCR-CMV co-occurrence with hypergeometric tests, applying a repertoire-size bias correction to TCR pairs. In a later analysis, false discovery rates were estimated by permuting HLA or CMV assignments 20 times. A later analysis grouped co-occurring TCRs with DBSCAN, adding TCRdist sequence similarity when clustering within HLA-allele-positive subsets. Co-occurrence clustering excluded repertoires with fewer than 30,000 or more than 120,000 public chains, plus five with anomalous nucleotide sharing. Sourced from immuneACCESS, this table was stored by TCRdb with only in-frame sequences that have V and J called. A share of the clones is absent; for the studies checked, an unresolved V gene accounts for under half, and the remainder has no known explanation. V and J calls and clone size come straight from that table; D and trimming were deduced from the DNA. Here the sample has approximately 180,000 clones; about 69% occur a single time. Of the sample, around 3% is held by the ten largest clones.

Material for sequencing was PBMCs. This clonotype was sampled from a male donor in good health and CMV-seronegative. The receptor chain draws on TRBV6-5 and TRBJ1-1; TRBD1 is possibly the D segment (5 matching bases). The CDR3 here reads CASTASGEGTEAFF. The sequenced DNA: TGTGCCAGCACCGCCTCGGGGGAAGGCACTGAAGCTTTCTTT.